This TCR beta chain was found in a study of blood T cell repertoires in COVID-19. Study summary: Specimens from acute and convalescent COVID-19 originated in the United States, Italy and Spain. The cDNA or gDNA used as material had been derived from T cells, B-cell-depleted T cells, or PBMCs.

Under the authors' procedure: Amplification of reference gene primers was used by the study to estimate nucleated cell counts. Assay used: immunoSEQ multiplex PCR; TCRdb lists only in-frame clones, some missing. V and J calls and clone size are given by that table; D and trimming were obtained from the DNA. Here the sample spans 240,000 or so clones, about 86% being singletons. Germline V gives CDR1 LNHDA, CDR2 SQIVND (reference sequence). This CDR3 spans 15 amino acids. The V segment lost 5 bases and the J segment 7 bases; nucleotides outside the gene matches: 10. Sample: peripheral blood. The origin of this receptor is a man aged 60 to 75 with acute or convalescent COVID-19. This chain uses TRBV19 with TRBJ1-5; 8 nucleotides match TRBD1. The CDR3: CASSAGAGGVQPQHF. In DNA form, the CDR3 reads TGTGCCAGTAGTGCCGGGGCAGGGGGCGTGCAGCCCCAGCATTTT. Based on the CDR3 plus reference TRBV19 and TRBJ1-5, the full variable domain is DGGITQSPKYLFRKEGQNVTLSCEQNLNHDAMYWYRQDPGQGLRLIYYSQIVNDFQKGDIAEGYSVSREKKESFPLTVTSAQKNPTAFYLCASSAGAGGVQPQHFGDGTRLSIL.